This T cell receptor (beta chain) was sequenced during a study of T-cell reconstitution after alpha-beta-depleted transplantation in children (dated by TCRdb to between 2015 and 2016). Regarding the study in general: Using TCR repertoire profiling, the study followed T-cell immune reconstitution in a quantitative way in children after TCRalphabeta/CD19-depleted allogeneic hematopoietic cell transplantation.

Here V drops 5 bases and J drops 6 bases, and the junction holds 14 bases not matched to any gene. From cysteine to phenylalanine, the CDR3 is 16 amino acids long. The read is trimmed to its CDR3 DNA, 48 bases read in frame from base 1. CDR1 and CDR2 were assigned from the germline V gene as MNHEY and SVGEGT. The receptor library was made with PCR. The run used an Illumina HiSeq 2500. To normalize quantification of the TCRbeta repertoire, the TCR libraries were built with molecular barcoding that relied on unique molecular identifiers. TCRdb reanalyzed the raw reads on its own, using fastp at Q25 for trimming and MiXCR for clone calling, and kept in-frame beta chains. Identical CDR3 protein sequences are pooled into one entry, listed with their most common genes and DNA. Present in this sample are nearly 400,000 distinct CDR3 sequences, 20% of which were seen just once. 3% to 4% of the sample is held by the ten biggest clonotypes.

This clonotype was picked up a small number of times. No cognate antigen has been identified for it. Base qualities are not provided; no much larger clone lies one nucleotide away. The V and J genes are TRBV6-2 or TRBV6-3 and TRBJ2-5, with 8 central nucleotides matching TRBD2. The receptor was derived from a human donor who donated a stem cell graft to a child with acute myeloid leukemia. Specimen: PBMCs from the stem cell graft donor, collected from the stem cell graft. The nucleotide sequence reads TGTGCCAGCAGTCCGCCCACAGCGGGAGTAACGAAGACCCAGTACTTC. It translates as CASSPPTAGVTKTQYF.